In this sample, the clone carrying this TCR beta chain turned up a few times. The antigen is undetermined. Vbeta (60) and Jbeta (13) primers were used in the PCR. Authors' analysis steps: In a later analysis, 79 million or so unique TCR beta chains included roughly 11 million shared by two or more donors. Assay used: immunoSEQ multiplex PCR; TCRdb lists only in-frame clones, some missing. That table furnishes V, J and clone size, whereas the DNA furnished D and trimming. The sample consists of 90,000 to 150,000 clones, 76% of them appearing once. The sample belongs to a study of cytomegalovirus exposure and HLA in healthy donors. Findings and caveats of the study: In a later analysis, specific HLA alleles were associated with 16,000 or so TCR beta sequences at a 0.05 false discovery rate. In a later analysis, V- and J-gene trimming of beta chains associated with a DCLRE1C missense variant, replicated independently.

The germline V gene encodes CDR1 MNHEY and CDR2 SVGAGI. V gave up 6 bases and J gave up 5 bases; unmatched junction bases: 9. The CDR3 is made up of 15 amino acids. Sequencing was performed on PBMCs. The chain employs TRBV6-5 and TRBJ2-5; TRBD1 matches at 10 bases. The clonotype originates from a woman aged 40-49 years in good health and CMV-seropositive. The CDR3 sequence: CASRRDRGIRETQYF. Here the CDR3 DNA reads TGTGCCAGCAGACGGGACAGGGGAATAAGGGAGACCCAGTACTTC.